These 22 T cell receptor beta chains originate from one sample sequenced in a study of response to subunit inactivated influenza vaccine. TCRdb processed the RT-PCR reads anew with MiXCR; each CDR3 protein has one entry. The sample carries about 780,000 distinct CDR3 sequences, less than 20% recorded once. Sequenced material: PBMCs from blood, taken 5 to 6 days after vaccination. The origin of the receptors is a middle-aged man who received an inactivated influenza vaccine.

The rearrangement joins TRBV28 to TRBJ1-1; maybe TRBD1 (6 bases). Germline V CDR1 and CDR2: MDHEN, SYDVKM. The V end lost 2 bases, the J end lost 6 bases, and 10 bases lay between the germline ends. The CDR3 is made up of 13 amino acids. The CDR3 reads CASSLTAGAEAFF. DNA of the CDR3: TGTGCCAGCAGTTTAACGGCAGGGGCTGAAGCTTTCTTT.

The rearrangement joins TRBV21-1 to TRBJ1-5; the table's D call, TRBD1, was not checked against the DNA. TRBV21-1 represents a pseudogene. This CDR3 is 20 amino acids long. The CDR3 DNA sequence: TGTGCCAGCAGCAAAAAGGTATCCTCCTCGCGACAGGTTAGCAATCAGCCCCAGCATTTT. Translated, it gives CASSKKVSSSRQVSNQPQHF.

This chain links TRBV10-3 with TRBJ2-3, with TRBD1 as a possible D gene (5 bases). Per germline, CDR1 ENHRY and CDR2 SYGVKD. The V end was cut by 5 bases, the J end by 0 bases, with 9 bases between. The CDR3 runs to 14 residues. In DNA form, the CDR3 reads TGTGCCATCAGTACAGGTTACAGCACAGATACGCAGTATTTT. This gives the protein CAISTGYSTDTQYF.

This clonotype was picked up many times. The CDR3 nucleotides are TGCGCCAGCAGCTTGGCTATAGCGAGCGGAACAGATACGCAGTATTTT. As protein: CASSLAIASGTDTQYF. The J gene is TRBJ2-3, the V gene TRBV5-1; the D gene is possibly TRBD2 (5 bases). Trimming stripped 0 bases from V and 3 bases from J, with 14 bases between. Per germline, CDR1 SGHRS and CDR2 YFSETQ. The CDR3 has 16 residues.

This clonotype was detected only a few times. This CDR3 reads CASSLRGFGELFF. As DNA, the CDR3 is TGTGCCAGCAGCTTACGGGGGTTCGGGGAGCTGTTTTTT. The V call is TRBV7-2, the J call TRBJ2-2, with D possibly being TRBD2 (6 bases). The V end was cut by 2 bases, the J end by 7 bases, with 8 bases between. Per germline, CDR1 SGHTA and CDR2 FQGNSA. The CDR3 length is 13 residues.

V gene TRBV10-3 combines with J gene TRBJ2-7, with TRBD1 identical over 7 bases. Looked up from germline, CDR1 is ENHRY and CDR2 is SYGVKD. This CDR3 comprises 17 residues. V lost 0 bases and J lost 2; bases outside the gene matches: 10. CDR3 loop: CAISESTQGIPTYEQYF. The CDR3 nucleotides are TGTGCCATCAGTGAGTCGACACAGGGGATACCTACCTACGAGCAGTACTTC.

This clonotype was seen only a few times. The chain uses TRBV10-3 and TRBJ1-5; 9 positions agree with TRBD1. The germline gives CDR1 ENHRY, CDR2 SYGVKD. V shed 2 bases and J 7 bases; nucleotides not matched to a gene: 6. The CDR3 totals 15 residues. This CDR3 reads CAISEGTGKGQPQHF. In DNA form, the CDR3 reads TGTGCCATCAGTGAGGGGACAGGGAAAGGACAGCCCCAGCATTTT.

At least ten counts were recorded for this clonotype. V usage is TRBV18 and J usage is TRBJ2-7; D gene unclear. The CDR3 is made up of 13 amino acids. The V gene's germline CDR1 is KGHSH and CDR2 LQKENI. V dropped 2 bases and J dropped 6 bases, with 11 bases sitting between them. CDR3 sequence (DNA): TGTGCCAGCTCACCAGGGTGGGAAGGCGAGCAGTACTTC. Translated: CASSPGWEGEQYF.

This clonotype was observed at least ten times. The V gene is TRBV20-1, the J gene TRBJ2-5; D is perhaps TRBD2 (7 bases). V gave up 1 base and J gave up 2 bases, with 17 bases separating them. Germline CDR1 DFQATT, CDR2 SNEGSKA (reference sequence). This CDR3 is 16 amino acids long. The CDR3 protein is CSARGRGGNKQETQYF. CDR3 DNA: TGCAGTGCTAGAGGAAGGGGGGGGAATAAACAAGAGACCCAGTACTTC.

This clonotype has ten or more counts. The chain carries TRBV20-1 and TRBJ1-5; D gene ambiguous. With 0 bases removed from V and 3 bases from J, the gap between germline ends came to 9 bases. CDR1 is DFQATT, CDR2 SNEGSKA, per germline (reference sequence). The CDR3 totals 14 residues. For the CDR3, the DNA is TGCAGTGCTAGAGATGCTGGGAACAATCAGCCCCAGCATTTT. Translation: CSARDAGNNQPQHF.

This clonotype was seen many times. The rearrangement links TRBV6-1 to TRBJ2-7; D is unresolved. The V end lost 4 bases, the J end lost 0 bases, and 4 bases lay between the germline ends. The CDR3 is made up of 12 amino acids. CDR1 is MNHNS and CDR2 is SASEGT in the germline V gene. For the CDR3, the DNA is TGTGCCAGCAGTGCCAGCTCCTACGAGCAGTACTTC. Protein product: CASSASSYEQYF.

The CDR3 sequence: CASSYSVEQYF. CDR3 bases: TGTGCCAGCAGCTACTCCGTCGAGCAGTACTTC. The chain couples TRBV11-2 to TRBJ2-7, with unresolved D. Per germline, CDR1 SGHAT and CDR2 FQNNGV. V lost 4 bases and J 6 bases, leaving 7 bases between the germline ends. The CDR3 contains 11 residues.

This rearrangement joins TRBV7-9 to TRBJ2-2; D gene unclear. Trimming left V 5 bases short and J 6 bases short, with 13 bases between. The CDR3 totals 14 residues. CDR1 SEHNR and CDR2 FQNEAQ come from the germline V gene (reference sequence). The DNA of the CDR3 is TGTGCCAGCAGCCCTGGTATGGGTTCCGGGGAGCTGTTTTTT. Amino acids: CASSPGMGSGELFF.

The chain carries TRBV3-1 and TRBJ2-3, with TRBD2 matching 8 bases. With V trimmed by 5 bases and J by 0 bases, 7 bases remained unmatched. This CDR3 is 16 amino acids long. Germline CDR1 reads LGHDT; CDR2 reads YNNKEL (reference sequence). The CDR3 DNA reads TGTGCCAGCAGCGCCGGGGGGGCCTCTAGCACAGATACGCAGTATTTT. Residues: CASSAGGASSTDTQYF.

The V and J genes are TRBV6-2 or TRBV6-3 and TRBJ2-7; TRBD1 agrees at 7 bases. The CDR3 has 15 residues. V shed 7 bases and J 0 bases; nucleotides not matched to a gene: 9. Germline V gene sequence: CDR1 MNHEY, CDR2 SVGEGT. CDR3 amino acids: CASKGARTGSYEQYF. CDR3 bases: TGTGCCAGCAAGGGGGCTCGGACGGGCTCCTACGAGCAGTACTTC.

This clonotype occurred many times. The V gene is TRBV5-1, the J gene TRBJ2-7; D uncertain. From germline, CDR1 is SGHRS and CDR2 YFSETQ. The CDR3 has 13 residues. Trimming removed 0 bases from V and 3 bases from J, with 7 bases in between. CDR3 residues: CASSLDVYYEQYF. The CDR3 DNA follows: TGCGCCAGCAGCTTGGATGTTTACTACGAGCAGTACTTC.

This clonotype was counted a few times. The chain couples TRBV27 to TRBJ1-2, with TRBD1 matching 7 bases. The CDR3 spans 15 residues. Germline values: CDR1 MNHEY, CDR2 SMNVEV (reference sequence). J was trimmed by 4 bases and V by 2 bases; bases with no gene match: 7. The CDR3 coding sequence is TGTGCCAGCAGTTTAACTGCGACAGGGCCCTATGGCTACACCTTC. Translation: CASSLTATGPYGYTF.

This chain uses TRBV12-3 or TRBV12-4 with TRBJ2-1; 10 nucleotides agree with TRBD2. The CDR3 spans 13 residues. Losses at the gene ends were 7 bases for V and 8 bases for J; bases not matched to a gene: 5. The CDR3 spells CASKPSGGYEQFF. In nucleotides, the CDR3 is TGTGCCAGCAAGCCTAGCGGGGGTTATGAGCAGTTCTTC.

The chain employs TRBV5-5 and TRBJ2-1, with 12 bases matching TRBD2. Trimming removed 0 bases from V and 4 bases from J; junction bases left unmatched: 8. CDR1 and CDR2 from the germline V gene are SGHKS and YYEKEE (reference sequence). The CDR3 runs 18 residues. The CDR3 DNA is TGTGCCAGCAGCTTGGTGGCTAGCGGGGGGGCCCAGTACAATGAGCAGTTCTTC. This codes for CASSLVASGGAQYNEQFF.

The gene calls are TRBV5-1 and TRBJ2-1; D is unclear. The germline V and J ends were trimmed by 4 bases and 4 bases, with 12 bases remaining between them. Germline V gene data show CDR1 as SGHRS and CDR2 as YFSETQ. CDR3 size: 14 residues. In DNA, the CDR3 is TGCGCCAGCAGCCCCCTAAATCAATACAATGAGCAGTTCTTC. This translates into CASSPLNQYNEQFF.

This clonotype was seen at least ten times. The rearrangement links TRBV4-3 to TRBJ1-5; D gene uncertain. V was pared by 0 bases and J by 4 bases, with 10 bases between. The germline V gene encodes CDR1 LGHNA and CDR2 YSLEER. The length of the CDR3 is 15 residues. The CDR3, as DNA: TGCGCCAGCAGCCAAGATAGCGACGGGAATCAGCCCCAGCATTTT. As protein: CASSQDSDGNQPQHF.

The chain employs TRBV5-1 and TRBJ2-7; D is unclear. The V gene lost 2 bases and the J gene lost 0 bases, with 9 bases spanning the gap. The CDR3 spans 14 residues. Per the germline V gene, CDR1 is SGHRS and CDR2 is YFSETQ. The chain's CDR3 is CASSFRTSSYEQYF. In DNA, the CDR3 is TGCGCCAGCAGCTTTCGGACCAGCTCCTACGAGCAGTACTTC.